Listed below are T cell receptor beta chains from one sample, sequenced in a study of T cell responses to AZD1222 COVID-19 vaccine. TCRdb's table, derived via immunoSEQ multiplex PCR, lists solely in-frame clones and lacks some. Of approximately 200,000 clones detected, about 87% appear once; the ten largest clones hold 2.5% to 3%. The material sequenced was peripheral blood, taken on day 0 of MenACWY control vaccination. The receptor source for this set is an adult in good health. Each CDR3 is given with its conserved first and last residue. The order of the fields is clone size, V gene, D gene, CDR3 protein. A D gene is named only where the DNA matches it firmly. Size tells how often a clone was seen (once, few, many) or the class of an expanded clone, and some rows leave it out.

>-|TRBV28|-
CASSLFQAQGISPLHF
>few|TRBV6-5|-
CVTRGYEQYF
>few|TRBV30|-
CAWSYQSAAREKLFF
>-|TRBV19|-
CASSRVGTGRTYEQYF
>-|TRBV6-6|TRBD1
CASSSRDRNYEQYF
>-|TRBV4-3|-
CASSLGLNTGELFF
>-|TRBV4-3|-
CASSQESRGAYGYTF
>-|TRBV19|-
CASSLYRENTEAFF
>few|TRBV4-3|TRBD1
CASSPGGSGYEQYF
>-|TRBV27|-
CASSLGLFGEQYF
>-|TRBV27|TRBD2
CASSPTSGGFTDTQYF
>-|TRBV30|-
CAWSVDQGTDTQYF
>-|TRBV7-3|-
CASSLVSGNADTQYF
>-|TRBV6-5|-
CASSSDTLGTEAFF
>once|TRBV5-1|TRBD2
CASSSVLAGGETQYF
>few|TRBV9|-
CASSVGVPGYEQYF
>-|TRBV28|TRBD2
CASSPYLAGWSTDTQYF
>-|TRBV7-9|-
CASSLEGFSNQPQHF
>once|TRBV21-1|-
CASTLTSGGISTDTQYF
>-|TRBV5-1|-
CASSPFSVGASDYGYTF
>-|TRBV28|TRBD2
CASKEGRGFTDTQYF
>-|TRBV18|-
CASSASGDGNQPQHF
>-|TRBV27|-
CASSLSVDSSYNEQFF
>-|TRBV3-1/TRBV3-2|-
CASSQGAGAADTQYF
>-|TRBV12-3/TRBV12-4|-
CASSLAPYEQYF
>-|TRBV27|-
CASSSGGELFF
>once|TRBV5-1|TRBD2
CASSSIAGTYEQYF
>-|TRBV5-5|-
CASSLEGTNEKLFF
>-|TRBV6-5|-
CASTYSGRAETQYF
>-|TRBV9|TRBD2
CASSGASGDNEQFF